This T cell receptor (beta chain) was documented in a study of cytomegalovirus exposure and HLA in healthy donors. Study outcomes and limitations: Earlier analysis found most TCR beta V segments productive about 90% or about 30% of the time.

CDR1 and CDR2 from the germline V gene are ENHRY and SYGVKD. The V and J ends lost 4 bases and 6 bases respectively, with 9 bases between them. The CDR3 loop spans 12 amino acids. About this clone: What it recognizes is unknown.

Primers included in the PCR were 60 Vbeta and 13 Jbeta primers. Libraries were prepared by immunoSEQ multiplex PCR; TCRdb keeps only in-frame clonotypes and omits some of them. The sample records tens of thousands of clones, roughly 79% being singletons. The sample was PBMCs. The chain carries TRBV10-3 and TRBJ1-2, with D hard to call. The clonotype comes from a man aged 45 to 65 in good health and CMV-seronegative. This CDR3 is CAISARSDGYTF. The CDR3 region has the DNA TGTGCCATCAGTGCCAGGTCTGATGGCTACACCTTC.